What follows is one TCR beta chain and its context. These data come from a study of blood T cells in healthy people across ages. J lost 2 bases, V lost 10 bases, and 6 bases had no gene match. Germline CDR1 is SGHAT and CDR2 is FQNNGV. This CDR3 region has 14 residues. Then a second PCR, running about 7 to 11 cycles, was carried out with a sample-barcoded 5' primer and a J-beta primer mix. One entry per CDR3 protein results from TCRdb running MiXCR on the 5' RACE reads. The table shows about 800,000 distinct CDR3 sequences, with roughly 64% occurring only once. The chain couples TRBV11-2 to TRBJ2-3; 10 bases are a match to TRBD2. Sequenced sample: blood. This clonotype was sampled from a man between 25 and 39 years old in good health. In DNA form, the CDR3 reads TGTGCCATTAGCGGGGGGACCCACACAGATACGCAGTATTTT. Its translation: CAISGGTHTDTQYF.